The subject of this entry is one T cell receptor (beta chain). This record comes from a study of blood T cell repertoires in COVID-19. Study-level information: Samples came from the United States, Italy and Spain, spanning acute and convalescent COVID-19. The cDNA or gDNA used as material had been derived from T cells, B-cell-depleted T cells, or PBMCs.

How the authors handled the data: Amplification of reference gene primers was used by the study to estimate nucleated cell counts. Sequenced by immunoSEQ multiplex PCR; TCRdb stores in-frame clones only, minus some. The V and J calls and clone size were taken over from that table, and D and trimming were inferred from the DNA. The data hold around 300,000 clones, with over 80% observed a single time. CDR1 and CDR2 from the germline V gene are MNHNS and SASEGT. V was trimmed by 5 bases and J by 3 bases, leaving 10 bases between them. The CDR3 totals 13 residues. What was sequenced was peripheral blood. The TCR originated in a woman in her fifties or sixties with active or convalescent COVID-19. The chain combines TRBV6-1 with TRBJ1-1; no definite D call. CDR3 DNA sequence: TGTGCCAGCAGTTTTGCAGGCTACACTGAAGCTTTCTTT. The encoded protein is CASSFAGYTEAFF.